This T cell receptor beta chain was documented in a study of graft-versus-host responses after intestinal transplantation. Looking at the study overall: Multivisceral, liver-intestinal, or isolated intestinal grafts went to recipients.

Only in-frame clones appear in the TCRdb table, and some are missing; sequencing was by immunoSEQ multiplex PCR. The table shows approximately 97,000 clones, with roughly 92% occurring only once. CDR3 length: 15 amino acids. Trimming took 5 bases from V and 4 from J, leaving 17 bases between them. The germline gives CDR1 SGHVS, CDR2 FQNEAQ. To note about this clone: Its antigen is unknown.

The source of this sequence is a human donor who was the organ donor for an intestinal transplant. Sequenced here: unstimulated CD8+ T cells sorted from spleen or lymph node cells, sampled before transplant. V and J are TRBV7-8 and TRBJ2-5; D is possibly TRBD2 (6 bases). CDR3 DNA: TGTGCCAGCAGCGTGCCCTGGGCGGGACGAGAGACCCAGTACTTC. Protein sequence: CASSVPWAGRETQYF.